The clone carrying this T cell receptor (beta chain) was seen just once. Its antigen remains unidentified. V shed 2 bases and J shed 0 bases, with 26 bases lying between them. This CDR3 is built from 21 residues. In germline, CDR1 is MNHEY, CDR2 SMNVEV (reference sequence). Exposure to brentuximab vedotin varied, and each patient had relapsed following autologous stem cell transplantation. These data are taken from a study of PD-1 blockade in classical Hodgkin lymphoma. General observations from the study: Newly diagnosed patients were reported to start with lower TCR diversity than healthy donors.

The repertoire was sequenced with immunoSEQ multiplex PCR; TCRdb's copy has only in-frame clones and lacks some. This table holds nearly 60,000 clones, approximately 90% found once. Here the sequenced sample was peripheral blood mononuclear cells (PBMCs), taken before the second cycle of nivolumab. The sequence was obtained from a human donor with classical Hodgkin lymphoma. The J gene is TRBJ2-4, the V gene TRBV27; tentatively, D is TRBD1 (6 bases). The CDR3 loop reads CASSLTGPEYFLGVAKNIQYF. CDR3 in DNA: TGTGCCAGCAGTTTAACAGGGCCAGAATACTTCCTAGGGGTAGCCAAAAACATTCAGTACTTC.